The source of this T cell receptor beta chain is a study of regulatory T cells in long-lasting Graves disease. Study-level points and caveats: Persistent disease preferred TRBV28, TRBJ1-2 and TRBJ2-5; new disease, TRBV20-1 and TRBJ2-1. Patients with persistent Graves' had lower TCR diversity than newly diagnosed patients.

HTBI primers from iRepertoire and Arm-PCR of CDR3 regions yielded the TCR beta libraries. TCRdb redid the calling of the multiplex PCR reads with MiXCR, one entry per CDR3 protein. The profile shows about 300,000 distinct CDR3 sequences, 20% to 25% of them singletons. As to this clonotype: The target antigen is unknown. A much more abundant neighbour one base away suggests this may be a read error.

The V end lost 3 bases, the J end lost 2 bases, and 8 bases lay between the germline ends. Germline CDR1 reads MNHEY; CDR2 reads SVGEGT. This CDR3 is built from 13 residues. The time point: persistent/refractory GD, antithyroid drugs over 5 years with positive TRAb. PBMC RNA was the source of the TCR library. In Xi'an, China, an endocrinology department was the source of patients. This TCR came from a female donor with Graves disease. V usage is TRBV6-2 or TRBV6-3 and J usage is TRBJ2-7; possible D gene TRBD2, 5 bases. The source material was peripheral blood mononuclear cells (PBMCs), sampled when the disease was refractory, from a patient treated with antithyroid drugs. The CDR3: CASSYVGTYEQYF. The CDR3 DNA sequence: TGTGCCAGCAGTTATGTCGGGACCTACGAGCAGTACTTC.